This T cell receptor (beta chain) was captured by sequencing in a study of regulatory dendritic cells for organ transplantation. Allogeneic regulatory or mature dendritic cells were co-cultured for approximately 5 days with CFSE-labeled sorted T cells at 1:10. This table comes from immunoSEQ multiplex PCR, and its TCRdb copy is limited to in-frame clones, with some not included. This table has about 21,000 clones, 70% to 90% appearing once. V lost 6 bases and J 5 bases, leaving 10 bases between the germline ends. Per germline, CDR1 DFQATT and CDR2 SNEGSKA (reference sequence). The CDR3 sequence is 11 residues long. About this clone: Its antigen is not known.

The origin of this receptor is a human donor in good health. The chain is built from TRBV20-1 and TRBJ2-5; D remains unclear. The sequenced sample consisted of naive CD4+ T cells from blood cultured with regulatory dendritic cells. Subset defined: CD45RA+ naive T cells. CDR3 DNA: TGCAGTGCCACCGTCGTTGAGACCCAGTACTTC. Its translation: CSATVVETQYF.